Given below is one T cell receptor (beta chain) in context. This clonotype came up a few times. Its antigen is unknown. Per-nucleotide qualities are absent, and no much larger clonotype sits a single base away. Sequencing took place on an Illumina NovaSeq 6000. TCRalpha and TCRbeta cDNA libraries were constructed by 5'RACE with constant-segment primers, with sample barcodes and unique molecular identifiers being introduced. Trizol reagent was used to extract RNA from every sample. Library amplification was performed in two PCR steps, and a second sample barcode and Illumina TruSeq adapters were introduced in the second step. Sequencing of libraries was performed on an Illumina NovaSeq with 2 x 150 bp paired-end reads. In the source study's methods: Reads were demultiplexed and collapsed into UMI-guided consensus sequences with migec v1.2.7. With mixcr v2.1.11, UMI consensuses were aligned to TRA and TRB V and J templates and assembled into clonotypes. Expanded or contracted clonotypes were those called significant by both edgeR and NoisET, with noise models trained on biological replicates. For edgeR calls, the thresholds were a false discovery rate-adjusted p below 0.01 and a log2 fold-change of 1. As an exploratory analysis of dynamics, max-normalized trajectories of the 1000 most abundant clonotypes were examined with PCA combined with hierarchical clustering. Separately sequenced CD4+ and CD8+ repertoires were used to assign a CD4 or CD8 phenotype to each responding clone. TCRdb handled the public reads itself, with Q25 trimming in fastp and clone calling in MiXCR, and kept productive beta chains. Entries that share a CDR3 protein sequence are merged under the most common genes and DNA. None of the V and J calls come from the authors' own analysis; TCRdb made them. In this sample the table shows 400,000 to 450,000 distinct CDR3 sequences, about a sixth of which occur a single time. The ten top clones hold 20% to 25% of the sample.

Its CDR3 holds 13 amino acids, cysteine through phenylalanine. Only the CDR3 part of the read is kept: 39 bases, read in frame from the first base. V is pared back by 1 base and J by 5 bases, with 6 bases lying between the germline termini. For CDR1 and CDR2, the germline V gene lists KGHDR and SFDVKD. PBMCs were isolated by Ficoll-Paque density gradient centrifugation. The data are from a study of T-cell memory formation after mild COVID-19 (dated by TCRdb to about 2021). Describing the broader study: Most TCR sequence clusters were specific to one of the two donors. Longitudinal TCRalpha and TCRbeta repertoire sequencing tracked T-cell clones expanding and contracting after mild COVID-19 in two donors. Two young, previously healthy adult volunteers, one female and one male, were included in the cohort. General findings and caveats noted by the study authors: Contracting CD4+ clones appeared mostly in the CM and EM memory subsets, whereas CD8+ clones were enriched in EMRA. Clones contracting from day 15 to 85 had balanced CD4/CD8 phenotypes, while a second wave expanding from day 15 to 37 was biased towards CD4+. Some responding clones were detected in pre-infection memory, suggesting pre-existing cross-reactive memory T cells joined the SARS-CoV-2 response. The study included only a couple of mild cases, and larger cohorts that include severe cases with pre-infection samples were judged to be necessary. The second-wave clones that peaked on day 37 were not confirmed to be SARS-CoV-2 specific.

Sequences were obtained from PBMCs or a T cell subset sorted from them (not recorded which). This clonotype was obtained from a man younger than 30 who had mild COVID-19 (a few samples of this study predate the infection). The sample titles of this study are shuffled in the database, so cell type and time point are left out; the donor was told from shared clones. This chain joins TRBV24-1 to TRBJ2-3; the D gene cannot be resolved reliably. The CDR3 corresponds to CATSDLRRDTQYF. DNA sequence: TGTGCCACCAGTGATTTAAGGAGAGATACGCAGTATTTT.